Listed here is a single T cell receptor (beta chain). What it binds is not known. These data originate in a study of spatial heterogeneity in lung cancer. Looking at the study overall: Consistent detection of more beta-chain than alpha-chain sequences was observed.

Whole-study findings and limits: Circulating ubiquitous expanded tumor TCRs were observed more frequently at resection than at follow-up.

Regarding time point: sample taken at primary tumor resection. The donor population consisted of roughly 70 patients with untreated, early-stage non-small cell lung cancer. The study sequenced unsorted whole RNA from tumor, nontumor lung or frozen PBMC. Each CDR3 protein is one row after TCRdb ran MiXCR on the 5' RACE reads. The data hold 10,000 to 11,000 distinct CDR3 sequences, with under 6.5% observed a single time. This CDR3 has 15 amino acids. Germline CDR1 and CDR2: SGHRS and YFSETQ. The ends lost 0 bases at V and 2 bases at J; junction bases unmatched: 3. This clonotype originated in a male donor with early-stage non-small cell lung cancer. The rearrangement links TRBV5-1 to TRBJ2-5, with TRBD2 matching over 8 bases. Sequencing used PBMCs, obtained at surgery. CDR3 loop: CASSLVAGGQETQYF. CDR3 DNA sequence: TGCGCCAGCAGCTTGGTCGCGGGGGGACAAGAGACCCAGTACTTC.